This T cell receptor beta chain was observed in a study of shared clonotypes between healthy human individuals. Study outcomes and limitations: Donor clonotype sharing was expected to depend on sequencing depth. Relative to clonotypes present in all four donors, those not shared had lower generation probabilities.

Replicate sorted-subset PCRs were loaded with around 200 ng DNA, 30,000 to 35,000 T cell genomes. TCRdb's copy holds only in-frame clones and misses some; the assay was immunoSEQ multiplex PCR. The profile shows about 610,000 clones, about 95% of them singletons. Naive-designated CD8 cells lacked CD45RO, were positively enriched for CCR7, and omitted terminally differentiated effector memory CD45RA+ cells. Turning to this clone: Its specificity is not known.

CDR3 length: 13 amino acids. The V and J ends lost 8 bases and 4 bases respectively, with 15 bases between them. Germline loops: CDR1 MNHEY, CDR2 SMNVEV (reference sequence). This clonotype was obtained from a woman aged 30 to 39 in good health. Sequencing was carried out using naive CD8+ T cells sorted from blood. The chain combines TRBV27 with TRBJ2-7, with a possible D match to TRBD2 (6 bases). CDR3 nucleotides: TGTGCCAGCCGGTGGGGGGTCGAGTACGAGCAGTACTTC. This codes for CASRWGVEYEQYF.